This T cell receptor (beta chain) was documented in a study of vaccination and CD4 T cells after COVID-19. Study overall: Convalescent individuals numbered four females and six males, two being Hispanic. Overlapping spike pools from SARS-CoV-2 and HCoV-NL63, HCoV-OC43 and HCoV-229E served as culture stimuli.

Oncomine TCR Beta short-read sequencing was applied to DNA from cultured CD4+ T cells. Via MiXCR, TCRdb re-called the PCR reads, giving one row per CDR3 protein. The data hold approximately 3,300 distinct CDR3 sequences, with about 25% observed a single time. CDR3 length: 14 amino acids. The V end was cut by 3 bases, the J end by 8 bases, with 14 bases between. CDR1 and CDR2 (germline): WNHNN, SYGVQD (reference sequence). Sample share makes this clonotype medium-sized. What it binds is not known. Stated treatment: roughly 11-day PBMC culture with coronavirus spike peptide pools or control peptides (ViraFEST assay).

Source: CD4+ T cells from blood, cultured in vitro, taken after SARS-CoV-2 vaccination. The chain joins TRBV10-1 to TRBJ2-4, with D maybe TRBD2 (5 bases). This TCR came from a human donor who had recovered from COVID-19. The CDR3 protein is CASSERPERDIQYF. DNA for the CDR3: TGCGCCAGCAGTGAAAGGCCAGAGAGGGACATTCAGTACTTC.